One and the same sample provided the 5 T cell receptor beta chains below, sequenced in a study of identifying expanded T cells in peripheral blood. Assay used: immunoSEQ multiplex PCR; TCRdb lists only in-frame clones, some missing. The top ten clones hold about 8.6% of a sample with more than 85,000 clones, about 87% of them seen once. The sample comprised blood. Source of these receptors: a person aged 18 to 75 in good health.

This rearrangement joins TRBV2 to TRBJ2-7; unclear D gene. V was cut by 8 bases and J by 3 bases, with 5 bases left in between. There are 10 residues in the CDR3. CDR1 is SNHLY, CDR2 FYNNEI, per germline. The CDR3 DNA is TGTGCCAGCGGGGACTACGAGCAGTACTTC. Amino acid sequence: CASGDYEQYF. Looking up the rest from reference TRBV2 and TRBJ2-7 gives the full variable domain: EPEVTQTPSHQVTQMGQEVILRCVPISNHLYFYWYRQILGQKVEFLVSFYNNEISEKSEIFDDQFSVERPDGSNFTLKIRSTKLEDSAMYFCASGDYEQYFGPGTRLTVT.

The chain joins TRBV2 to TRBJ2-1; 13 bases are a match to TRBD2. V lost 6 bases and J lost 6; bases outside the gene matches: 5. In germline, CDR1 is SNHLY, CDR2 FYNNEI. This CDR3 has 15 amino acids. The CDR3 loop is CASRGTSGKGNEQFF. The CDR3 DNA reads as TGTGCCAGCAGGGGGACTAGCGGGAAAGGCAATGAGCAGTTCTTC.

This clone was found once. CDR3 in DNA: TGTGCCAGCAGCGACAGCGGGGGCGGGGATACGCAGTATTTT. Its protein product is CASSDSGGGDTQYF. This rearrangement joins TRBV13 to TRBJ2-3, with 8 bases aligning to TRBD2. V was pared by 5 bases and J by 6 bases, with 7 bases of the junction left unmatched. This CDR3 contains 14 residues. CDR1 is PRHDT, CDR2 FYEKMQ, per germline (reference sequence).

The chain combines TRBV7-9 with TRBJ2-5; D is ambiguous. The CDR3 covers 13 residues. Between the trimmed V and J ends, which lost 5 bases and 2 bases, there was a span of 9 bases. Germline CDR1 is SEHNR and CDR2 is FQNEAQ (reference sequence). DNA of the CDR3: TGTGCCAGCAGCAATCCCGTACAAGAGACCCAGTACTTC. Protein: CASSNPVQETQYF.

This clone was seen once. The chain employs TRBV5-1 and TRBJ2-1; 12 nucleotides agree with TRBD1. The V gene's germline CDR1 is SGHRS and CDR2 YFSETQ. CDR3 length: 14 residues. V gave up 0 bases and J gave up 8 bases; unmatched junction bases: 0. DNA for the CDR3: TGCGCCAGCAGCTTGGGGGACAGGGGGCATGAGCAGTTCTTC. Protein sequence: CASSLGDRGHEQFF.